This T cell receptor beta chain stems from a study of CD8 T cells in ankylosing spondylitis. Study-wide results and limits: Reports of some motif variants in reactive arthritis synovial fluid and blood predate this one. A TCR beta motif of 7 to 9 highly homologous variants seemed to mark ankylosing spondylitis blood.

The ends lost 3 bases at V and 7 bases at J; junction bases unmatched: 6. The CDR3 extends over 15 amino acids. Germline values: CDR1 MDHEN, CDR2 SYDVKM. TCRdb redid the calling of the 5' RACE reads with MiXCR, one entry per CDR3 protein. The sample lists around 390,000 distinct CDR3 sequences; around 20% were seen once. As to this clonotype: The antigen remains undetermined.

This receptor was identified in a male donor with ankylosing spondylitis. This chain joins TRBV28 and TRBJ1-6, with TRBD1 matching over 7 bases. Input material: blood, either unsorted or a sorted T cell fraction (not recorded which). The CDR3 DNA sequence: TGTGCCAGCAGTTTTGAGGACAGGCTGAATTCACCCCTCCACTTT. Residues: CASSFEDRLNSPLHF.